The next 14 T cell receptor beta chains were all read from a single sample in a study of response to subunit inactivated influenza vaccine. In TCRdb, the RT-PCR reads were re-called with MiXCR into one record per CDR3 protein. The repertoire holds 500,000 to 600,000 distinct CDR3 sequences, with less than 15% as singletons. This material consisted of PBMCs from blood, taken roughly 12 days after vaccination. These receptors originate from a man between 50 and 59 years old who received an inactivated influenza vaccine.

The chain uses TRBV4-3 and TRBJ2-5; D uncertain. The ends were cut back, 0 bases at V and 3 bases at J, with 11 bases in the middle. Germline lookup yields CDR1 LGHNA and CDR2 YSLEER. The CDR3 sequence is 15 residues long. CDR3 nucleotides: TGCGCCAGCAGCCAAGATTCTAGAGAAAAAGAGACCCAGTACTTC. It encodes CASSQDSREKETQYF.

This chain joins TRBV12-3 or TRBV12-4 and TRBJ2-7, with TRBD2 matching over 15 bases. This CDR3 comprises 15 residues. Trimming took 6 bases from V and 4 from J; bases not matched to a gene: 4. The CDR3 sequence: CASSWGTSGGYEQYF. In DNA, the CDR3 is TGTGCCAGCAGCTGGGGGACTAGCGGGGGGTACGAGCAGTACTTC.

In this sample, this clonotype turned up a few times. The chain joins TRBV7-2 to TRBJ2-3, with TRBD2 identical over 11 bases. CDR3 length: 15 residues. CDR1 SGHTA and CDR2 FQGNSA come from the germline V gene. Losses at the gene ends were 5 bases for V and 5 bases for J; bases not matched to a gene: 6. The CDR3 DNA reads TGTGCCAGCAGCCCACTAGCGGGAGAGGTAGATACGCAGTATTTT. Translating gives CASSPLAGEVDTQYF.

This clonotype was recorded a few times. One junction end disagrees with the germline gene, perhaps due to a read error. The chain uses TRBV7-7 and TRBJ1-6; no firm D call. This CDR3 has 13 amino acids. Germline V gene lookup returns CDR1 SSHAT and CDR2 FNYEAQ (reference sequence). CDR3 in DNA: TGTGCTAGCAGCTTAGATCTGGACTCACCCCTCCACTTT. As protein: CASSLDLDSPLHF.

This clonotype was observed many times. The rearrangement links TRBV7-2 to TRBJ2-3; D is possibly TRBD2 (5 bases). The CDR3 length is 14 residues. Trimming left V 5 bases short and J 8 bases short, with 17 bases between. Germline values: CDR1 SGHTA, CDR2 FQGNSA. CDR3 sequence (DNA): TGTGCCAGCAGCCCCGGCGAGGGAATGGGTACGCAGTATTTT. This encodes CASSPGEGMGTQYF.

The V and J genes are TRBV28 and TRBJ2-3; 7 bases map to TRBD2. This CDR3 comprises 15 residues. The germline CDR1 and CDR2 sequences are MDHEN and SYDVKM. Germline trimming cut 1 base from V and 5 bases from J; bases unmatched to any gene: 6. The CDR3 sequence is CASSLLPGRVDTQYF. For the CDR3, the DNA is TGTGCCAGCAGTTTATTGCCGGGGAGGGTAGATACGCAGTATTTT.

The chain has TRBV6-1 and TRBJ2-4; D perhaps matches TRBD1 (5 bases). This CDR3 is 13 amino acids long. Germline V gives CDR1 MNHNS, CDR2 SASEGT. The germline V and J ends were trimmed by 6 bases and 1 base, with 7 bases remaining between them. This chain's CDR3 is CASSPGAKNIQYF. The CDR3, as DNA: TGTGCCAGCAGCCCAGGGGCCAAAAACATTCAGTACTTC.

This clonotype came up a few times. The rearrangement links TRBV11-3 to TRBJ2-5; 8 bases fit TRBD1. V lost 0 bases and J lost 10; bases outside the gene matches: 10. Germline V lookup: CDR1 SGHNT, CDR2 YENEEA. The CDR3 covers 15 residues. CDR3 bases: TGTGCCAGCAGCTTAGATCAGGGGGCAGGAGTGGACCAGTACTTC. Translated: CASSLDQGAGVDQYF.

This clonotype showed up just a few times. This chain uses TRBV5-5 with TRBJ1-5, with 8 bases aligning to TRBD1. V trimming: 0 bases; J trimming: 7 bases; junction bases outside the gene matches: 3. This CDR3 contains 14 residues. Germline CDR1 reads SGHKS; CDR2 reads YYEKEE (reference sequence). The CDR3 region is CASSLADREQPQHF. DNA of the CDR3: TGTGCCAGCAGCTTGGCGGACAGGGAGCAGCCCCAGCATTTT.

This clonotype was detected a few times. This chain connects TRBV10-3 to TRBJ1-1; D is possibly TRBD1 (6 bases). The germline CDR1 and CDR2 sequences are ENHRY and SYGVKD. There are 14 residues in the CDR3. V was cut by 1 base and J by 10 bases, with 16 bases left in between. The CDR3 DNA is TGTGCCATCAGTGAGTTTACAGGGCCCGGAGGAGCTTTCTTT. It codes for CAISEFTGPGGAFF.

This clonotype was seen only a few times. J is TRBJ2-1 and V is TRBV5-1, with unresolved D. The CDR3 is made up of 13 amino acids. CDR1 is SGHRS and CDR2 is YFSETQ in the germline V gene. V was clipped by 3 bases and J by 6 bases, with 10 bases between them. This chain's CDR3 is CASSSLAPNEQFF. The CDR3 region has the DNA TGCGCCAGCAGCTCCCTGGCCCCCAATGAGCAGTTCTTC.

The V and J genes are TRBV9 and TRBJ2-1; D possibly corresponds to TRBD1 (6 bases). The V gene's germline CDR1 is SGDLS and CDR2 YYNGEE. The V end was cut by 0 bases, the J end by 6 bases, with 13 bases between. The CDR3 contains 15 residues. The CDR3 DNA sequence: TGTGCCAGCAGCGTAGGGGGGCGCTATTCCAATGAGCAGTTCTTC. Protein product: CASSVGGRYSNEQFF.

This clonotype has only a few counts. The V and J genes are TRBV24-1 and TRBJ2-2, with D possibly TRBD1 on 6 matching bases. In germline, CDR1 is KGHDR, CDR2 SFDVKD. With 4 bases removed from V and 1 base from J, the gap between germline ends came to 27 bases. The CDR3 length is 21 residues. The CDR3 is CATSEPGIIPRGGVNTGELFF. CDR3 nucleotide sequence: TGTGCCACCAGTGAGCCAGGTATCATACCCAGGGGCGGCGTGAACACCGGGGAGCTGTTTTTT.

V is TRBV20-1 and J is TRBJ2-7, with D maybe TRBD1 (5 bases). V lost 0 bases and J 7 bases, leaving 19 bases between the germline ends. The CDR3 covers 15 residues. Per germline, CDR1 DFQATT and CDR2 SNEGSKA (reference sequence). CDR3 bases: TGCAGTGCTAGAGATGAAAGGGCCTTTAGGGGAGAGCAGTACTTC. This translates into CSARDERAFRGEQYF.